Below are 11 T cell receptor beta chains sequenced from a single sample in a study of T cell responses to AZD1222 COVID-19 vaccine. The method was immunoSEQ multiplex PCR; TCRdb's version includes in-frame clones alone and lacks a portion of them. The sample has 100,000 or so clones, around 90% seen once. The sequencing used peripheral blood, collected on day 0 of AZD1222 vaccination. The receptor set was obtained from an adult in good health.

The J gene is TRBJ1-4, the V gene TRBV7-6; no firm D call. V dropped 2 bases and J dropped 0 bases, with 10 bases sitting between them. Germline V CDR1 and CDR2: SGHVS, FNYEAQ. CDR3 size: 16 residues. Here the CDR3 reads CASSLRFGATNEKLFF. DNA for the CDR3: TGTGCCAGCAGCTTACGGTTCGGGGCAACTAATGAAAAACTGTTTTTT.

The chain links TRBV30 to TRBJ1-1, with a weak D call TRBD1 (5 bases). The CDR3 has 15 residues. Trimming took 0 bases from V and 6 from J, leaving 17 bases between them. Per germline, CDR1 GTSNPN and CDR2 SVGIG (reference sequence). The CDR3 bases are TGTGCCTGGAGTGTACCGGGGTCCCAAGGGGCTGAAGCTTTCTTT. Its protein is CAWSVPGSQGAEAFF.

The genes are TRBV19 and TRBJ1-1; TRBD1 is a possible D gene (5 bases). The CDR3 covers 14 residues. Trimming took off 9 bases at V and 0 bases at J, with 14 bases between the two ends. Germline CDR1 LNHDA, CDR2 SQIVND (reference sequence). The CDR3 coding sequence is TGTGCCAGCTCCTTACGGGGCATGAACACTGAAGCTTTCTTT. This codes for CASSLRGMNTEAFF. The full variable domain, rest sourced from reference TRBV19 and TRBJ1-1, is DGGITQSPKYLFRKEGQNVTLSCEQNLNHDAMYWYRQDPGQGLRLIYYSQIVNDFQKGDIAEGYSVSREKKESFPLTVTSAQKNPTAFYLCASSLRGMNTEAFFGQGTRLTVV.

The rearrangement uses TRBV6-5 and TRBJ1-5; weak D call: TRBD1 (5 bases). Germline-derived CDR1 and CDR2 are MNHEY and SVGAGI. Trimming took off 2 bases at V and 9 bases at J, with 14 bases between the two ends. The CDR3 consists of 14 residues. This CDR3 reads CASSYGQGVMPQHF. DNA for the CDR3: TGTGCCAGCAGTTACGGGCAGGGAGTCATGCCCCAGCATTTT.

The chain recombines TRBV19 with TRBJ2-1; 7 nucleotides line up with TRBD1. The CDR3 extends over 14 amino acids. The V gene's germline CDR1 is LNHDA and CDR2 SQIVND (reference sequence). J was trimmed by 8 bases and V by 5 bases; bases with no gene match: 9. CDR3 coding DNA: TGTGCCAGTAGTCCCCCGGACAGGCACGATGAGCAGTTCTTC. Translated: CASSPPDRHDEQFF.

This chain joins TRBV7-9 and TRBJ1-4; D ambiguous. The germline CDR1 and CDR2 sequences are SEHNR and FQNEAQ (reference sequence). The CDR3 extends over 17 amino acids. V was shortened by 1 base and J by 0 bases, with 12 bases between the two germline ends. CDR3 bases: TGTGCCAGCAGCTTAGGGGCAGGTGGTACAACTAATGAAAAACTGTTTTTT. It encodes CASSLGAGGTTNEKLFF.

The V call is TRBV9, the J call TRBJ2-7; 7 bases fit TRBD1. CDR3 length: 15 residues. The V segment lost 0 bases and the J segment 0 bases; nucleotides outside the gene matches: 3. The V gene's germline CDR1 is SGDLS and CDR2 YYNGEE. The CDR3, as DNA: TGTGCCAGCAGCGTAGAGGGGACAGACTCCTACGAGCAGTACTTC. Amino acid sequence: CASSVEGTDSYEQYF.

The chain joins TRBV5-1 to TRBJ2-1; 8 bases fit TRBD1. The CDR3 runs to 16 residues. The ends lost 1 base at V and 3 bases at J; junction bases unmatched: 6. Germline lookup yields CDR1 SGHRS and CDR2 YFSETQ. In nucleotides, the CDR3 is TGCGCCAGCAGCTTGAATATCGGGACAGGCTACAATGAGCAGTTCTTC. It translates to CASSLNIGTGYNEQFF.

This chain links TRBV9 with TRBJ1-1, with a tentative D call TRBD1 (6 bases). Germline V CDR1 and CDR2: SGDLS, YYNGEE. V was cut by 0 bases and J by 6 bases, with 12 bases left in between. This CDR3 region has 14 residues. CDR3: CASSVGYRDPEAFF. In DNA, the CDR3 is TGTGCCAGCAGCGTAGGTTACAGGGACCCTGAAGCTTTCTTT. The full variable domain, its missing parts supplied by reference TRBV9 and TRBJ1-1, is DSGVTQTPKHLITATGQRVTLRCSPRSGDLSVYWYQQSLDQGLQFLIQYYNGEERAKGNILERFSAQQFPDLHSELNLSSLELGDSALYFCASSVGYRDPEAFFGQGTRLTVV.

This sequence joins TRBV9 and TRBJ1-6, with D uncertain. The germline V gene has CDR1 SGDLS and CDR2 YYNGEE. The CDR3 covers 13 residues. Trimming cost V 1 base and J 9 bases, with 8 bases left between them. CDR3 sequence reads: CASSVTIFSPLHF. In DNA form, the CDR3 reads TGTGCCAGCAGCGTAACAATATTTTCACCCCTCCACTTT.

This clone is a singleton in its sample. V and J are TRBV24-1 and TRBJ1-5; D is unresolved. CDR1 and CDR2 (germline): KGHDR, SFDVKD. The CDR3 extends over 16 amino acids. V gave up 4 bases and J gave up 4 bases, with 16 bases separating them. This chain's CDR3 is CATSDSSSHPNQPQHF. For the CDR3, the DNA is TGTGCCACCAGTGACTCCTCTAGTCACCCAAATCAGCCCCAGCATTTT.